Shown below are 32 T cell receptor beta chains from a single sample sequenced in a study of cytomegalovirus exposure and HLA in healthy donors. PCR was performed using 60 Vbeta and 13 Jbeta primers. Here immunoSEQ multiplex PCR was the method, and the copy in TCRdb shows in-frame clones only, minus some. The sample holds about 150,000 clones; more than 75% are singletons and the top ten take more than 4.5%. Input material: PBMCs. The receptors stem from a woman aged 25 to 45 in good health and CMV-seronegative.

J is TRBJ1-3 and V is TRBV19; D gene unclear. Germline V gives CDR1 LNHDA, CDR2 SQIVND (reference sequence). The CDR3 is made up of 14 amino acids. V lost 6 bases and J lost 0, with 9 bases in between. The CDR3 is CASSGFNSGNTIYF. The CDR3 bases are TGTGCCAGTAGCGGGTTCAACTCTGGAAACACCATATATTTT.

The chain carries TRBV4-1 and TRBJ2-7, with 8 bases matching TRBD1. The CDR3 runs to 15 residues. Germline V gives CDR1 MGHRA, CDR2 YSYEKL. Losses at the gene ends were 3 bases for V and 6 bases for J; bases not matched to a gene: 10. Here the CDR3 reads CASSQVGQGAGEQYF. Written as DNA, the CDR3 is TGCGCCAGCAGCCAGGTCGGACAGGGAGCTGGCGAGCAGTACTTC.

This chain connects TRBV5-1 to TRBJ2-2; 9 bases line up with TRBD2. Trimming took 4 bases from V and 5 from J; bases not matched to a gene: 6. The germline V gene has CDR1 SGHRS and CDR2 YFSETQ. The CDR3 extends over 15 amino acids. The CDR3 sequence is CASSAGLALTGELFF. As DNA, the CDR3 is TGCGCCAGCAGCGCGGGACTAGCCTTGACCGGGGAGCTGTTTTTT.

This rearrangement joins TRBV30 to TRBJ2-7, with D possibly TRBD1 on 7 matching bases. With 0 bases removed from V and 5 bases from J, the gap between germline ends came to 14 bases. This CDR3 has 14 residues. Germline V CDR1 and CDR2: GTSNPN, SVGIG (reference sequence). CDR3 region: CAWSVFTGEDEQYF. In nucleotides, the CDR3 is TGTGCCTGGAGTGTATTCACAGGGGAGGACGAGCAGTACTTC.

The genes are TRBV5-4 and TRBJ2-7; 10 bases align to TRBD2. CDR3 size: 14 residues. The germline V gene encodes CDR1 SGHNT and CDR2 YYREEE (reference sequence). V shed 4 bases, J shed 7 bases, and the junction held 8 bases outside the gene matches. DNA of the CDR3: TGTGCCAGCAGCCTTAGCGGGGGGCCCTTGGAGCAGTACTTC. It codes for CASSLSGGPLEQYF. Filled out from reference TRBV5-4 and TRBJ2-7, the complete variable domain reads ETGVTQSPTHLIKTRGQQVTLRCSSQSGHNTVSWYQQALGQGPQFIFQYYREEENGRGNFPPRFSGLQFPNYSSELNVNALELDDSALYLCASSLSGGPLEQYFGPGTRLTVT.

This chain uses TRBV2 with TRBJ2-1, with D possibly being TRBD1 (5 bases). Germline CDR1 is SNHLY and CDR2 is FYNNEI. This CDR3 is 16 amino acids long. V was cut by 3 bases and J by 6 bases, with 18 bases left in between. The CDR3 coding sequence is TGTGCCAGCAGTGAGGTGTCAGGGTACGGATCCAATGAGCAGTTCTTC. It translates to CASSEVSGYGSNEQFF. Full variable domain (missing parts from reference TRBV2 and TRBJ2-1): EPEVTQTPSHQVTQMGQEVILRCVPISNHLYFYWYRQILGQKVEFLVSFYNNEISEKSEIFDDQFSVERPDGSNFTLKIRSTKLEDSAMYFCASSEVSGYGSNEQFFGPGTRLTVL.

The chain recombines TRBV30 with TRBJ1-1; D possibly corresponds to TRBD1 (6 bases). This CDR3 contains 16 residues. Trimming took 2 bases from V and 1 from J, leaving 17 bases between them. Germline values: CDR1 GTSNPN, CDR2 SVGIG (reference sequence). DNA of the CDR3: TGTGCCTGGAGTCCTCGGCGGGGGGGCTCGAACACTGAAGCTTTCTTT. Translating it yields CAWSPRRGGSNTEAFF.

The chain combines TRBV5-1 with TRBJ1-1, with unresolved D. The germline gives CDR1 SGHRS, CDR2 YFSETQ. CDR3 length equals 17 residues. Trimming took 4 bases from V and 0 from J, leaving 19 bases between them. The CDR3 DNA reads TGCGCCAGCAGCCGCGCCGGGTCCATGTCCATGAACACTGAAGCTTTCTTT. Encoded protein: CASSRAGSMSMNTEAFF.

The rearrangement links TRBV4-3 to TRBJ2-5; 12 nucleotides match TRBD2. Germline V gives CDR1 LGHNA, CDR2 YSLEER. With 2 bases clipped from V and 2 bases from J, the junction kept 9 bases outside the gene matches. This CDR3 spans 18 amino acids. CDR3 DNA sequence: TGCGCCAGCAGCCAACGTACCGGGACTAGCGGGCCTCAAGAGACCCAGTACTTC. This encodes CASSQRTGTSGPQETQYF.

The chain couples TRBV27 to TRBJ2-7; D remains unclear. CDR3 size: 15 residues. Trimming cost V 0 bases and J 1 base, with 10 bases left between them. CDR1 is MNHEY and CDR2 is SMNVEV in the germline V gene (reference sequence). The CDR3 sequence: CASSLSYSASYEQYF. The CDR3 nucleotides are TGTGCCAGCAGTTTATCTTACAGTGCTTCCTACGAGCAGTACTTC.

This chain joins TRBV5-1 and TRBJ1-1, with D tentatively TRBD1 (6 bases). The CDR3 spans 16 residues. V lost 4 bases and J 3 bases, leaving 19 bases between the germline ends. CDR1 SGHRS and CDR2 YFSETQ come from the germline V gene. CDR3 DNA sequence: TGCGCCAGCAGCCTAGGGCTGGGGGCGTGGGACACTGAAGCTTTCTTT. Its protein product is CASSLGLGAWDTEAFF.

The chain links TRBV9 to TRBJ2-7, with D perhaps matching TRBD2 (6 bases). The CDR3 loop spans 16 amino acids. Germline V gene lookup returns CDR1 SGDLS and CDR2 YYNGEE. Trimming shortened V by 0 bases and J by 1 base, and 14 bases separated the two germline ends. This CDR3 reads CASSVEASVTSYEQYF. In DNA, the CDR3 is TGTGCCAGCAGCGTAGAGGCTAGCGTTACTTCCTACGAGCAGTACTTC.

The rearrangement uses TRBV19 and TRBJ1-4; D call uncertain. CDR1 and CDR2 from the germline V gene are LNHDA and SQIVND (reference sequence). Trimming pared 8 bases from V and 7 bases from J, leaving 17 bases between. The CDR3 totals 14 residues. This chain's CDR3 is CASAWPGRGEKLFF. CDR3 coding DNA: TGTGCCAGTGCTTGGCCTGGACGGGGTGAAAAACTGTTTTTT.

DNA for the CDR3: TGTGCCAGCAGTCAGGGACTTGACAGCTCCTACGAGCAGTACTTC. As protein: CASSQGLDSSYEQYF. This rearrangement joins TRBV27 to TRBJ2-7; tentatively, D is TRBD2 (6 bases). CDR1 and CDR2 (germline): MNHEY, SMNVEV (reference sequence). This CDR3 comprises 15 residues. V lost 5 bases and J lost 0, with 14 bases in between.

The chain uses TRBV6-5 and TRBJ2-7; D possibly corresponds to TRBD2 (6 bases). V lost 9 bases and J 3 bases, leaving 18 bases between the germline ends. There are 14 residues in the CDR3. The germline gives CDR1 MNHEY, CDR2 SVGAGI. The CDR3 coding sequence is TGTGCCAGTCAGTTACTGGGAGGAAACTACGAGCAGTACTTC. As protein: CASQLLGGNYEQYF.

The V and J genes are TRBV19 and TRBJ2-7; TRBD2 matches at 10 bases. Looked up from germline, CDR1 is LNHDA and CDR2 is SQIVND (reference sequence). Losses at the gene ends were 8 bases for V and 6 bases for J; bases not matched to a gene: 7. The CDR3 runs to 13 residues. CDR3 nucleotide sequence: TGTGCCAGTCGACCGGGACTAGCGCGCGAGCAGTACTTC. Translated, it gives CASRPGLAREQYF.

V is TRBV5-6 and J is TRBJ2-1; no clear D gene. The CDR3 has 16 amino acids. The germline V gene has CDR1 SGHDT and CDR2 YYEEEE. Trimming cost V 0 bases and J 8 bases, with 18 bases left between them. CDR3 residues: CASSLEIYPPRDEQFF. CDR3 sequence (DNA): TGTGCCAGCAGCTTGGAAATCTATCCGCCTCGGGATGAGCAGTTCTTC.

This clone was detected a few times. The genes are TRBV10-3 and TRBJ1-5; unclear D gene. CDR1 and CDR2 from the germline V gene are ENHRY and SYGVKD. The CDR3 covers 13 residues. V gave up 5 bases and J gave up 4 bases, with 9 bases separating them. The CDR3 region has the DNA TGTGCCATCAGTCGTCAGGATAATCAGCCCCAGCATTTT. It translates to CAISRQDNQPQHF.

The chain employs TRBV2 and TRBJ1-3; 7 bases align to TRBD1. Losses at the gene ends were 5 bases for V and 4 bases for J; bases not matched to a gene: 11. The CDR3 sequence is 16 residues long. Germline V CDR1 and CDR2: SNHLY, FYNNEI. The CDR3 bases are TGTGCCAGCAGTTCTCAGTTAGGGGGCGTAGGAAACACCATATATTTT. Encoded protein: CASSSQLGGVGNTIYF.

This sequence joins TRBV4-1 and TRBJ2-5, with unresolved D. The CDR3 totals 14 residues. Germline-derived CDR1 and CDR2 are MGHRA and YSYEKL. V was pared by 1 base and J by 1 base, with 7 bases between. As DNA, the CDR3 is TGCGCCAGCAGCCAAGGACTCCTCCAAGAGACCCAGTACTTC. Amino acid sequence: CASSQGLLQETQYF.

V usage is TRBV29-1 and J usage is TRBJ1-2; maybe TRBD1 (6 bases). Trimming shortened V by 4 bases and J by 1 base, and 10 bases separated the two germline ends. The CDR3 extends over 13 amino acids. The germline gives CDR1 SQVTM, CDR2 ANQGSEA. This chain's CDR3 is CSVVGGINYGYTF. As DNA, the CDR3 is TGCAGCGTTGTTGGGGGCATTAACTATGGCTACACCTTC.

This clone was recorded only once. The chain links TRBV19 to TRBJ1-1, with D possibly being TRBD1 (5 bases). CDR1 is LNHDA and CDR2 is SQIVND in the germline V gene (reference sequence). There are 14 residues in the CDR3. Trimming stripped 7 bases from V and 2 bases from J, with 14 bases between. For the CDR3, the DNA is TGTGCCAGTAACCTCAGGGTGGGAAACACTGAAGCTTTCTTT. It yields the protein CASNLRVGNTEAFF.

The CDR3 nucleotides read TGTGCCAGCAGCCCCACAGGCGCCAAAAACATTCAGTACTTC. Its protein product is CASSPTGAKNIQYF. This sequence joins TRBV5-4 and TRBJ2-4, with a tentative D call TRBD1 (5 bases). Germline V CDR1 and CDR2: SGHNT, YYREEE (reference sequence). The CDR3 loop spans 14 amino acids. Trimming removed 4 bases from V and 1 base from J, with 9 bases in between.

In DNA form, the CDR3 reads TGTGCCAGCAGCTACGGGGTGTCCTATGGCTACACCTTC. It is translated as CASSYGVSYGYTF. V usage is TRBV7-9 and J usage is TRBJ1-2; D not resolved. CDR1 is SEHNR and CDR2 is FQNEAQ in the germline V gene (reference sequence). This CDR3 has 13 residues. V lost 4 bases, J lost 4 bases, and 10 bases lay in between.

The CDR3 is CASRTCQGDSYEQYF. In DNA form, the CDR3 reads TGTGCAAGTCGCACCTGTCAGGGGGACTCCTACGAGCAGTACTTC. J is TRBJ2-7 and V is TRBV12-2; TRBD1 reflects the table's D call only, with no check against the DNA. TRBV12-2 is flagged as a pseudogene. This CDR3 comprises 15 residues.

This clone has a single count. CDR3 sequence reads: CASSGLADSTDTQYF. CDR3 DNA sequence: TGCGCCAGCAGTGGACTAGCGGATAGCACAGATACGCAGTATTTT. This chain links TRBV10-2 with TRBJ2-3; 9 bases agree with TRBD2. Germline-derived CDR1 and CDR2 are WSHSY and SAAADI. The CDR3 loop spans 15 amino acids. The V gene end was trimmed by 4 bases and the J gene end by 0 bases; junction bases not matched to a gene: 2.

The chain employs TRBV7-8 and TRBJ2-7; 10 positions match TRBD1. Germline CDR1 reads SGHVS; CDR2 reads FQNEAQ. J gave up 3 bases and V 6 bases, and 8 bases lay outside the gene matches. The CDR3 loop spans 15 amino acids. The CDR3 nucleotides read TGTGCCAGCAGTCCCCGGGACAGGGGATTCTACGAGCAGTACTTC. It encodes CASSPRDRGFYEQYF. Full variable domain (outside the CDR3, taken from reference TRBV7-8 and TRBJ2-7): GAGVSQSPRYKVAKRGQDVALRCDPISGHVSLFWYQQALGQGPEFLTYFQNEAQLDKSGLPSDRFFAERPEGSVSTLKIQRTQQEDSAVYLCASSPRDRGFYEQYFGPGTRLTVT.

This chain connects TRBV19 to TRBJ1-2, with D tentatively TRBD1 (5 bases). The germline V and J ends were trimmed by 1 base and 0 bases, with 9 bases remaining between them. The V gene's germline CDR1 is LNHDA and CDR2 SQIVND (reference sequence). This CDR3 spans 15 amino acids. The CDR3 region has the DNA TGTGCCAGTAGTATAGCAGGACAAACTAACTATGGCTACACCTTC. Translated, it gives CASSIAGQTNYGYTF.

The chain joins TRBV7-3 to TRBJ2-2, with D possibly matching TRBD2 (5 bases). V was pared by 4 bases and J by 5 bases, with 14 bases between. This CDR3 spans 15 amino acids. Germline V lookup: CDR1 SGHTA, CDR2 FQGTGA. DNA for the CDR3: TGTGCCAGCAGCTCTAGCCGGAGTGGTACCGGGGAGCTGTTTTTT. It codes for CASSSSRSGTGELFF.

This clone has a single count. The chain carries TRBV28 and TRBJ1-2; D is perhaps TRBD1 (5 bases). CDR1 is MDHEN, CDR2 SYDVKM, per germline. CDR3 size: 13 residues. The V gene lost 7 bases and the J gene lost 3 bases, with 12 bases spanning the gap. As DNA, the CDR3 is TGTGCCAGCACTTCAGGGTACGACTATGGCTACACCTTC. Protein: CASTSGYDYGYTF.

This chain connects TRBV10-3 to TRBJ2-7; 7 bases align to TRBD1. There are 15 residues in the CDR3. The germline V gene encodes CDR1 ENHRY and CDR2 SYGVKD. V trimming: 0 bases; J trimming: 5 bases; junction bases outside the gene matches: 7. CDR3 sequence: CAISESRGTADEQYF. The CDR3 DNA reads TGTGCCATCAGTGAGTCAAGGGGGACAGCGGACGAGCAGTACTTC.

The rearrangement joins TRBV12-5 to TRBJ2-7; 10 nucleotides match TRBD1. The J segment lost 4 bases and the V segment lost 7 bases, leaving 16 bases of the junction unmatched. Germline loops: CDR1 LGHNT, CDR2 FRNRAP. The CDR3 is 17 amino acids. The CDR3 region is CASALGVGGQGSYEQYF. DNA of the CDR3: TGTGCTAGTGCCCTTGGGGTCGGGGGACAGGGGAGTTACGAGCAGTACTTC. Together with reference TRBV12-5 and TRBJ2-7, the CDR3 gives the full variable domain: DARVTQTPRHKVTEMGQEVTMRCQPILGHNTVFWYRQTMMQGLELLAYFRNRAPLDDSGMPKDRFSAEMPDATLATLKIQPSEPRDSAVYFCASALGVGGQGSYEQYFGPGTRLTVT.